This T cell receptor beta chain was captured in a study of cytomegalovirus exposure and HLA in healthy donors (dated by TCRdb to about 2017). Background on the whole study: An earlier analysis of several hundred of the donors reported approximately 290 Gb of sequence data and 117 million unique TCR beta sequences from about 200 million T cells. Besides the first cohort of roughly 700 subjects, a separate validation cohort made up of 120 different subjects was used. All discovery cohort repertoires had been generated using a single sequencing platform. Among roughly 400 genotyped donors of the cohort, an average of roughly 230,000 unique TCR beta nucleotide sequences was sequenced per donor, of which roughly 17% were non-productive. The genetic ancestry cluster associated with self-reported Caucasian donors included 81% of the 350 to 500 genotyped donors. In a later analysis, previously published TCR beta repertoires from some 640 donors were re-analyzed and high-resolution HLA genotyping was added so that TCR occurrence patterns could be studied. The study profiled the T cell repertoires of around 700 subjects by immunosequencing and related them to cytomegalovirus serostatus. Donor age, sex, ethnicity and CMV serostatus were compiled alongside the repertoire data. The study aimed to test whether cataloging public T cell receptors could reveal signatures of past pathogen exposure. To predict cytomegalovirus infection status, the study brought together high-throughput TCR immunosequencing, statistical association of individual TCRs with disease status, and machine learning. HLA typing included class I and class II loci at four-digit resolution. An early release that covered 500 to 800 HLA-typed donors contained around 300 gigabases of sequencing data and 85 million to 100 million unique TCR sequences. Four or five DR-DQ haplotypes were handled as single units for association and clustering because linkage in the cohort was strong. Rather than using new phenotypic data, the later analysis identified candidate immune exposures from TCR beta sequences and from how often those sequences occurred across donors. A later genetic analysis took genome-wide SNP genotypes for about 65% of the roughly 670 donors and used that subset as a discovery cohort. The number of typed donors differed by locus: about 620-640 for A, B, C, DRB1 and DQB1; 500 to 550 for DQA1; around 610 for DPA1; and roughly 490 for DPB1. An earlier analysis of approximately 640 of the donors applied high-throughput TCR beta sequencing to assess whether each TCR beta V gene segment acted as functional or pseudogenic.

Library creation used the immunoSEQ multiplex PCR assay. For the multiplex PCR, a mixture combining 60 forward primers for TCR Vbeta segments and 13 reverse primers for TCR Jbeta segments was used. The CDR3 region of rearranged TCR beta genes was amplified from genomic DNA by a multiplex PCR assay. The Illumina HiSeq System was used to sequence the amplified TCR beta libraries as 87-base-pair reads. The study's own analysis went as follows. In a later analysis, approximately 74 million unique TCR beta chains were counted across the roughly 610 repertoires, and roughly 10 million of these chains were shared by at least two donors. Raw reads were error-corrected and collapsed into unique sequences with a nearest-neighbor algorithm that merged closely related sequences to remove PCR and sequencing errors. Alignment of CDR3 sequences to IMGT reference sequences was used to assign V, D and J gene segments. For a sequence to be retained, at least a six-nucleotide match to both a V gene segment and a J gene segment was required. A rearrangement was called productive if the CDR3 had no stop codons and remained in frame with V and J, and every other rearrangement was called non-productive. Following IMGT convention, CDR3 was defined as the stretch from the second conserved V-encoded cysteine to the conserved J-encoded phenylalanine. In an earlier analysis of just under 600 of the donors, sequences lacking an unambiguous match to a single V gene segment were excluded. An earlier analysis of 500 to 700 of the donors classified V segments as functional when productive rearrangements were above 56.7% and as segregating when the standard deviation between donors was above 5%. A statistical classification framework was developed to diagnose cytomegalovirus status using the catalog of TCR beta chain sequences. V and J gene assignment, in a later analysis, came from comparing TCR nucleotide sequences with IMGT/GENE-DB human TR gene sequences. A later analysis assigned CDR3 sequences and most-parsimonious VDJ recombination scenarios with the TCRdist pipeline. In a later analysis, every TCR beta chain was defined by the combination of its CDR3 amino acid sequence and its V-gene family, and reads without a unique V-gene family were dropped. As a way to deal with suspected cross-contamination and a sequencing artifact, a later analysis dropped 450 to 600 nucleotide sequences that were highly shared and had low generation probability. In a later analysis, a clonal expansion index was calculated for each public chain from normalized within-repertoire ranks of inferred template counts. In a later analysis, generation probabilities were computed using a VDJ recombination model fitted to out-of-frame rearrangements, and the results were checked against IGoR. In a later analysis, hypergeometric tests were used to score TCR-TCR, TCR-HLA and TCR-CMV co-occurrence, with a repertoire-size bias correction applied to TCR pairs. False discovery rates were estimated in a later analysis by permuting HLA or CMV assignments 20 times. In a later analysis, co-occurring TCRs were grouped using DBSCAN, with TCRdist sequence similarity added in when clustering inside HLA-allele-positive subsets. Repertoires with fewer than 30,000 or more than 120,000 public chains were left out of co-occurrence clustering, as were roughly five repertoires with anomalous nucleotide sharing. Imported from immuneACCESS, the table was reduced by TCRdb to in-frame sequences with V and J called. These copies leave out some clones; in studies compared against another copy, an unresolved V gene accounts for under half, and the cause of the remainder is not known. The DNA was the basis for D and trimming; V, J and clone size are from that table. The table for this sample lists some 180,000 clones; under 9.5% of them were counted only once. The top ten hold 1% to 1.5% of the sample.

This clone appeared a few times. Its antigen is currently not known. Per-nucleotide qualities are absent, and no much larger clonotype sits a single base away. This sample includes further DNA sequences coding for the same CDR3. In total, more than 500 healthy bone marrow donors made up the cohort. At the time of sampling, every cohort member was nominally healthy, though immune exposures that went unrecorded were likely present. The donor was CMV seropositive and belonged to the group of 250 to 300 seropositive cohort members. A peripheral blood sample was collected from each donor, and TCR beta sequencing was performed on peripheral blood mononuclear cells. Genomic DNA was extracted from the blood cell samples with the Qiagen DNeasy Blood Extraction Kit. V is trimmed back by 8 bases and J by 0 bases, and the junction contains 4 bases that no gene match accounts for. The CDR3, cysteine through phenylalanine, is 15 amino acids long. The retained sequence is limited to the CDR3, 45 bases, with the frame set at the first base. Per the germline V gene, SGHNT is the CDR1 and YENEEA is the CDR2.

Broader findings and caveats from the paper: According to a later analysis, most CMV-associated TCR beta chains appeared to be HLA-restricted, and the HLA associations seemed to be driven largely by CMV exposure. At a false discovery rate of 0.05, a later analysis linked some 17,000 TCR beta sequences to specific HLA alleles. This cohort had only TCR beta chains sequenced, and the lack of alpha or paired-chain data limited which features could be detected. A later genetic analysis associated a missense DCLRE1C variant with V-gene and J-gene trimming of TCR beta chains, and an independent cohort replicated the association. The study gave a list of about 150 TCR beta chains associated with cytomegalovirus. CMV serostatus was the only immune exposure information available for the cohort. A later genetic analysis reported fewer N-insertions in productive TCRs among donors in an Asian-associated ancestry cluster than the 666-donor mean. A later analysis found that HLA-associated TCR beta chains were more clonally expanded and had lower generation probabilities than equally common non-associated chains. Some IMGT-functional V segments, including TRBV6-2 and TRBV6-3, could not be told apart with the 87-base-pair reads, so those segments were excluded. Three of the identified cytomegalovirus-associated TCR beta chains were confirmed in vitro to be specific for cytomegalovirus antigens. The classifier was reported to diagnose cytomegalovirus status with high specificity and sensitivity in both the original cohort and the validation cohort. Several of the top co-occurrence clusters appeared to be linked to parvovirus B19, influenza, CMV and Epstein-Barr virus, according to a later analysis. An earlier analysis of 587 of the donors showed that most TCR beta V segments appeared in productive rearrangements either about 87% or about 30% of the time, which broadly matched IMGT annotations. It was suggested by the authors that the approach could potentially be generalized to other disease states and immunological phenotypes. Sequencing depth was assumed to be roughly uniform across donors in the presence/absence analyses, though that assumption may not hold. Because HLA typing was missing for some donors at each locus, association tests included only the typed subset. In a later analysis, TCR association rates were found to vary across HLA loci, with the most associated TCRs seen for DRB1 alleles and the fewest for HLA-C alleles. Assigning TCR associations to individual alleles was difficult when HLA alleles, especially DR and DQ, strongly co-occurred. Around 16 rarely observed V segments, including chromosome 9 orphons, were excluded from the earlier analysis of about 600 of the donors because counts were too low. A further reported finding was that TCR beta sequences accurately predicted the HLA-A and HLA-B alleles for most subjects in the first cohort. Linkage disequilibrium might explain the correlated functional status among segregating V segments, but an unknown experimental factor could not be excluded. A group of highly shared sequence variants was considered likely to be a technical artifact of the sequencing pipeline. Across donors, most TCR sequences were observed very rarely, whereas some public TCRs were present in many individuals.

The sequencing sample was made of PBMCs. The chain joins TRBV11-3 to TRBJ2-2; 9 bases in between match TRBD1. The source is a woman aged 25 to 39 in good health and CMV-seropositive. The CDR3 region has the sequence CASRGTGTNTGELFF. The nucleotide sequence reads as follows: TGTGCCAGCCGGGGGACAGGGACGAACACCGGGGAGCTGTTTTTT.